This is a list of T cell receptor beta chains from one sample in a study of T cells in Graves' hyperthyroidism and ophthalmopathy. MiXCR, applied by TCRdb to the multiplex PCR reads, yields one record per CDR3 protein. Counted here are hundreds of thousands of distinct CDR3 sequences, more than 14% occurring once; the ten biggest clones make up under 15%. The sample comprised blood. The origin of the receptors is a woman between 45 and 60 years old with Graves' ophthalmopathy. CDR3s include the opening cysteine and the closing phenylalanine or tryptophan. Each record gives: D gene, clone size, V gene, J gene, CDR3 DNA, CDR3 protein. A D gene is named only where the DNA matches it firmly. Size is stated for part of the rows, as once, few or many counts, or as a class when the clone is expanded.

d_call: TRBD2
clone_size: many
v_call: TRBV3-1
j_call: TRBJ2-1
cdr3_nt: TGTGCCAGCAGCCAAGTTCGTAGCGGGAGCCCCAATGAGCAGTTCTTC
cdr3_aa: CASSQVRSGSPNEQFF

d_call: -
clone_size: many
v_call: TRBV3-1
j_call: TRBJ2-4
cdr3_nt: TGTGCCAGCAGCCAAGCTTTCTTGGGATCGAACATTCAGTACTTC
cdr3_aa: CASSQAFLGSNIQYF

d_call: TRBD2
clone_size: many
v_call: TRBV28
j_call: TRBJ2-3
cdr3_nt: TGTGCCAGCAGTTCCTCGCTGGGGGGGACGATCCCCGCAGATACGCAGTATTTT
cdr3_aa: CASSSSLGGTIPADTQYF

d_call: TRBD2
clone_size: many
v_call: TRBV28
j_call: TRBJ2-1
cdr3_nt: TGTGCCAGCAGTTTAGCGCCCGGGACTAGCGGGAACAATGAGCAGTTCTTC
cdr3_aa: CASSLAPGTSGNNEQFF

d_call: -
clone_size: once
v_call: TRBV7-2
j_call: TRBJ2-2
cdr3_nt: TGTGCCAGCAGCTTAGCGCTACCGGGATACACCGGGGAGCTGTTTTTT
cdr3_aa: CASSLALPGYTGELFF

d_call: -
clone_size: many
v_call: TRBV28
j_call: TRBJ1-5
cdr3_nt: TGTGCCAGCAGTCAACTCCTCGGTCTCAATCAGCCCCAGCATTTT
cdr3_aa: CASSQLLGLNQPQHF

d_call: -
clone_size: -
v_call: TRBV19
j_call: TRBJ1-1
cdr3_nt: TGTGCCAGTAGTATTGGGTCTCGGGGTACTGAAGCTTTCTTT
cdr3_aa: CASSIGSRGTEAFF

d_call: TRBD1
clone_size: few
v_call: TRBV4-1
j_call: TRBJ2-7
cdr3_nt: TGCGCCAGCAGCCAGGAACCGGGACAGGGTACCTACGAGCAGTACTTC
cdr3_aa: CASSQEPGQGTYEQYF

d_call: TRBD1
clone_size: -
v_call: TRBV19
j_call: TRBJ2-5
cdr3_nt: TGTGCCAGTAGTACGACAGGGATGGAGACCCAGTACTTC
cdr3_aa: CASSTTGMETQYF

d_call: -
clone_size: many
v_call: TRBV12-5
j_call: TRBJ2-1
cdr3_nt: TGTGCTAGTGGTACCGGGAGCTCCTACAATGAGCAGTTCTTC
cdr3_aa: CASGTGSSYNEQFF

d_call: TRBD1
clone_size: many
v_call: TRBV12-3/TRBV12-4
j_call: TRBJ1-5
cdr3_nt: TGTGCCAGCAAGAGACAGGGGGATCAGCCCCAGCATTTT
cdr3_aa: CASKRQGDQPQHF

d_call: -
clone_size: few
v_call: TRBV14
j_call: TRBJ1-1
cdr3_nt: TGTGCCAGCAGCCAATTTCTGGGGTTGAACACTGAAGCTTTCTTT
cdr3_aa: CASSQFLGLNTEAFF